The clone carrying this T cell receptor beta chain appeared a few times. Its target is not known. Produced via immunoSEQ multiplex PCR; TCRdb's table is partial and in-frame only. The top ten clones hold approximately 28% of a sample with some 50,000 clones, 80% of them seen once. This sample was taken from a study of radiation and T cells in renal cell carcinoma. Regarding time point: blood 2 weeks post-SBRT. Indicated treatment: 15 Gy SBRT to primary tumor, nephrectomy 4 weeks later. The tumor was a clear cell renal cell carcinoma. Germline CDR1 SGHVS, CDR2 FNYEAQ. The CDR3 has 15 amino acids. V lost 1 base to trimming and J lost 7 bases; unmatched junction nucleotides: 5. Study conclusions and caveats: In blood, top tumor clones expanded by 2 weeks, shrinking by 4.

This clonotype originated in a woman aged 65 to 85 with renal cell carcinoma. The material was blood, obtained from a patient whose treatment included radiotherapy and nephrectomy. J is TRBJ2-1 and V is TRBV7-6, with 9 positions matching TRBD2. The CDR3 sequence: CASSLVSGSGNEQFF. In DNA form, the CDR3 reads TGTGCCAGCAGCTTAGTTAGCGGGAGTGGTAATGAGCAGTTCTTC.